This is a list of T cell receptor beta chains from one sample in a study of identical twins. TCRdb itself ran the 5' RACE reads through MiXCR, one entry per CDR3 protein. This table has 700,000 to 950,000 distinct CDR3 sequences, over 9% appearing once. Separately, the same data were catalogued under a study of yellow fever vaccine responses in identical twins.

Sequencing was done on a sample of PBMCs. The receptor source for this set is a woman between 18 and 30 years old in good health. Both conserved end residues are part of each CDR3. D genes are given only for firm matches. Some rows mark clone size as missing; the rest say once, few, many or name a class of expanded clone.

d_gene,len,j_gene,v_gene,abundance,CDR3nt,CDR3aa
.,16,TRBJ2-1,TRBV12-3/TRBV12-4,few,TGTGCCAGCAACTTATTTGGGGTTACCTCCTACAATGAGCAGTTCTTC,CASNLFGVTSYNEQFF
.,15,TRBJ2-5,TRBV4-1,.,TGCGCCAGCAGTATTCTAGGACTGTCAATGGAGACCCAGTACTTC,CASSILGLSMETQYF
.,17,TRBJ1-5,TRBV3-1,.,TGTGCCAGCAGCCAAGATCATCCGGCGGCTAGCAATCAGCCCCAGCATTTT,CASSQDHPAASNQPQHF
TRBD2,14,TRBJ2-7,TRBV27,.,TGTGCCAGCAGTTTAGGGGCGGGAGCTTTTAAGCAGTACTTC,CASSLGAGAFKQYF
.,11,TRBJ2-1,TRBV12-3/TRBV12-4,many,TGTGCCAGCAGCCTTCAGGCTGAGCAGTTCTTC,CASSLQAEQFF
.,14,TRBJ1-4,TRBV27,.,TGTGCCAGCAACACGGGGGGTATTAATGAAAAACTGTTTTTT,CASNTGGINEKLFF
.,14,TRBJ1-3,TRBV5-5,few,TGTGCCAGCAGCGTACACGACTCTGGAAACACCATATATTTT,CASSVHDSGNTIYF
TRBD1,15,TRBJ2-1,TRBV29-1,few,TGCAGCGTTGGCGCGGACAGGGGTTTTCACAATGAGCAGTTCTTC,CSVGADRGFHNEQFF
.,15,TRBJ2-3,TRBV5-1,few,TGCGCCAGCGCGAACCTGGACCCTAGCACAGATACGCAGTATTTT,CASANLDPSTDTQYF
.,14,TRBJ2-6,TRBV20-1,few,TGCAGTGCTAGGGCCGCCTCTGGGGCCAACGTCCTGACTTTC,CSARAASGANVLTF
.,20,TRBJ2-1,TRBV28,few,TGTGCCAGCAGTTATCCCACTTTCTTCCTTCGTTACCCCATAAACAATGAGCAGTTCTTC,CASSYPTFFLRYPINNEQFF
TRBD2,18,TRBJ2-7,TRBV6-5,many,TGTGCCAGCAGTTACGTCCCCCCTCTAGCGGGAGAAGTGTGGGAGCAGTACTTC,CASSYVPPLAGEVWEQYF
.,14,TRBJ2-2,TRBV5-5,.,TGTGCCAGGGGCCCTGGGCTGCACTGCTGGGCACTGTTTTTT,CARGPGLHCWALFF
TRBD1,13,TRBJ1-1,TRBV12-3/TRBV12-4,many,TGTGCCAGCACCAAGACAGGGTGGGGTGAAGCTTTCTTT,CASTKTGWGEAFF
TRBD1,15,TRBJ1-5,TRBV4-2,few,TGTGCCAGCAGCACGACAGGGGACGGCAATCAGCCCCAGCATTTT,CASSTTGDGNQPQHF
TRBD2,17,TRBJ2-3,TRBV15,few,TGTGCCACCAGCATTACAGCAGCGGGGGGGCCCACAGATACGCAGTATTTT,CATSITAAGGPTDTQYF
.,15,TRBJ1-1,TRBV25-1,many,TGTGCCAGCAGTGTGGGAGGGGCGGGGAACACTGAAGCTTTCTTT,CASSVGGAGNTEAFF
.,15,TRBJ1-1,TRBV5-1,.,TGCGCCAGCAGCTTGGTAGGGAGCGCGAACACTGAAGCTTTCTTT,CASSLVGSANTEAFF
TRBD1,16,TRBJ1-1,TRBV5-1,.,TGCGCCAGCAGCCAGAACCCAGGGGGCATGAACACTGAAGCTTTCTTT,CASSQNPGGMNTEAFF
.,14,TRBJ2-3,TRBV9,few,TGTGCCAGCAGCGTAGACGGGGAGGCAGATACGCAGTATTTT,CASSVDGEADTQYF
TRBD2,16,TRBJ2-1,TRBV7-9,few,TGTGCCAGCAGCCATCACCGGGCGGGAGGGTTTAGTGAGCAGTTCTTC,CASSHHRAGGFSEQFF
TRBD1,13,TRBJ2-1,TRBV20-1,.,TGCAGTGCTCCGGGACAGAACAAGAATGAGCAGTTCTTC,CSAPGQNKNEQFF